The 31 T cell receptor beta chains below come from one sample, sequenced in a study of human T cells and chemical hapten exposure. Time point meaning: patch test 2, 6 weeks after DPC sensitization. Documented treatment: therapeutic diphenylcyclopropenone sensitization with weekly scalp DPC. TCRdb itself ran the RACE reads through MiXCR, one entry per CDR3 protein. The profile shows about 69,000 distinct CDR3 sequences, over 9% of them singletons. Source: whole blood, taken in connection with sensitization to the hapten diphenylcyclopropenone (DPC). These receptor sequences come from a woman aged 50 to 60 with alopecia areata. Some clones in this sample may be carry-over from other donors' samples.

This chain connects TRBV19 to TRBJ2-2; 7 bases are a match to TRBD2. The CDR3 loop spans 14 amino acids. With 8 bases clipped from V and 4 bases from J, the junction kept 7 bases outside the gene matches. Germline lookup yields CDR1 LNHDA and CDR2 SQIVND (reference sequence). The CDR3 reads CASRRERSTGELFF. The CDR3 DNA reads TGTGCCAGTCGGCGGGAGAGAAGCACCGGGGAGCTGTTTTTT.

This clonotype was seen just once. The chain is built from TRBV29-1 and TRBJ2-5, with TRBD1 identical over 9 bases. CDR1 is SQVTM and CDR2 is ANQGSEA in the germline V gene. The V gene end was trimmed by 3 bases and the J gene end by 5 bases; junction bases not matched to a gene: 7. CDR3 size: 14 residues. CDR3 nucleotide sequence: TGCAGCGTTGAGGTAGCACAGGGGGCTGAGACCCAGTACTTC. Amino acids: CSVEVAQGAETQYF.

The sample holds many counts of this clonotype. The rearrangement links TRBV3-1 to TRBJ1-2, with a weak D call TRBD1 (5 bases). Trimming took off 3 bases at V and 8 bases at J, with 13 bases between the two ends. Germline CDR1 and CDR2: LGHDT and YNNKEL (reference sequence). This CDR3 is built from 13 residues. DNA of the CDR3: TGTGCCAGCAGCCAGAGGGGACCGGTCGGCTACACCTTC. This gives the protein CASSQRGPVGYTF.

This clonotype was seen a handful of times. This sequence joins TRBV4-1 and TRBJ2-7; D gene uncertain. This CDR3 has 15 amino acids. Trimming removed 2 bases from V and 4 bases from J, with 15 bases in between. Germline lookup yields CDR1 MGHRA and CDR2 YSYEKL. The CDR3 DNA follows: TGCGCCAGCAGCCAAATGTTGAGTCAGGCTTACGAGCAGTACTTC. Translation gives CASSQMLSQAYEQYF.

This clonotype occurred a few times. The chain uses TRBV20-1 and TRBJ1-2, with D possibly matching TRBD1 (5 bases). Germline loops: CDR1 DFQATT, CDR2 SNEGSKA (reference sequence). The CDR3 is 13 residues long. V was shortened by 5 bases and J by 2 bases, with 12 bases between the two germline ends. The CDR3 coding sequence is TGCAGTGCTTGGGGGAGAGAGAACTATGGCTACACCTTC. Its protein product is CSAWGRENYGYTF.

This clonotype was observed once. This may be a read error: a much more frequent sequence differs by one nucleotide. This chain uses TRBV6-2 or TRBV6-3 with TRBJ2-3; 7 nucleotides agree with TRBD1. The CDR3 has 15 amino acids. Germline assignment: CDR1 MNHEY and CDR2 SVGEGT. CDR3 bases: TGTACCAGCAGGCGGTCCAGGGGGAACACAGATACGCAGTATTTT. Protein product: CTSRRSRGNTDTQYF.

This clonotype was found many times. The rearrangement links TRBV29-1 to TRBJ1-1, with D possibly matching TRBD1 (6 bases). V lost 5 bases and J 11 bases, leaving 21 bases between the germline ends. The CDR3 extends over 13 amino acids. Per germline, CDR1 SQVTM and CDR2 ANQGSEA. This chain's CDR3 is CSVQDRTLAGAFF. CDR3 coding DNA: TGCAGCGTTCAGGACAGAACCCTGGCTGGGGCTTTCTTT.

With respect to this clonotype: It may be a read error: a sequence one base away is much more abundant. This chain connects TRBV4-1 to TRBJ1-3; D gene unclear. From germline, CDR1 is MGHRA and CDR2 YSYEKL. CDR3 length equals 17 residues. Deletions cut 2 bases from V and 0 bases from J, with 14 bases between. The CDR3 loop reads CASSQYMGFYSGNTIYF. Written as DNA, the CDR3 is TGCGCCAGCAGCCAATACATGGGATTTTACTCTGGAAACACCATATATTTT.

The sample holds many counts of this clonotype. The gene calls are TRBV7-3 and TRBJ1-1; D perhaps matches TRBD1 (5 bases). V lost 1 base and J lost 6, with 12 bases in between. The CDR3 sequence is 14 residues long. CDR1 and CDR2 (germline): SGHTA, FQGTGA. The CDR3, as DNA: TGTGCCAGCAGCTTAAGGACGGGGGTCTCTGAAGCTTTCTTT. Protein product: CASSLRTGVSEAFF.

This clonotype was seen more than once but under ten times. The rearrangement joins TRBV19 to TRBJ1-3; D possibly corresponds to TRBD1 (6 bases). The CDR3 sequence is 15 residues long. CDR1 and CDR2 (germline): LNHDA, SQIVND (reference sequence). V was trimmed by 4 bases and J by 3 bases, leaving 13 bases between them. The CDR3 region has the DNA TGTGCCAGTAGTAGGCAAGGACAGTTTGGAAACACCATATATTTT. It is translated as CASSRQGQFGNTIYF.

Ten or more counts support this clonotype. This CDR3 is CSVARGGTEAFF. Here the CDR3 DNA reads TGCAGCGTTGCCCGGGGAGGCACTGAAGCTTTCTTT. This chain connects TRBV29-1 to TRBJ1-1, with no clear D. V was shortened by 4 bases and J by 4 bases, with 10 bases between the two germline ends. This CDR3 comprises 12 residues. CDR1 is SQVTM, CDR2 ANQGSEA, per germline.

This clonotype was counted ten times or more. The CDR3 DNA follows: TGTGCCAGCAGCTTGGTAGCGTTTTTAAATGAAGCTTTCTTT. As protein: CASSLVAFLNEAFF. J is TRBJ1-1 and V is TRBV5-6; no reliable D call. CDR3 length equals 14 residues. In germline, CDR1 is SGHDT, CDR2 YYEEEE. The germline V and J ends were trimmed by 0 bases and 7 bases, with 13 bases remaining between them. Filled out from reference TRBV5-6 and TRBJ1-1, the complete variable domain reads DAGVTQSPTHLIKTRGQQVTLRCSPKSGHDTVSWYQQALGQGPQFIFQYYEEEERQRGNFPDRFSGHQFPNYSSELNVNALLLGDSALYLCASSLVAFLNEAFFGQGTRLTVV.

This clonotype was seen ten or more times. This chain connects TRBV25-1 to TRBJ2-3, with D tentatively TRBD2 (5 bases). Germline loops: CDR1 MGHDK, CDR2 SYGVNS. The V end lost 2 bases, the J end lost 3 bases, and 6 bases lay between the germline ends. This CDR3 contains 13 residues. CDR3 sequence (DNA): TGTGCCAGCAGTGAAACGGGGACAGATACGCAGTATTTT. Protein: CASSETGTDTQYF.

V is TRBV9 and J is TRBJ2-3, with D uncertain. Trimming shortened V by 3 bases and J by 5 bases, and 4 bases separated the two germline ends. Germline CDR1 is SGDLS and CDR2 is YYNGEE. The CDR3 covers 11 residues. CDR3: CASSARDTQYF. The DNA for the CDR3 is TGTGCCAGCAGCGCTCGAGATACGCAGTATTTT.

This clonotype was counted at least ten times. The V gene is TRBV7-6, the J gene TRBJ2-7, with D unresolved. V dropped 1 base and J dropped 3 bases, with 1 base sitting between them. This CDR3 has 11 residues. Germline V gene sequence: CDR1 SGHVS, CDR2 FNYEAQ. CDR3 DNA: TGTGCCAGCAGCTTAGACTACGAGCAGTACTTC. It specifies CASSLDYEQYF.

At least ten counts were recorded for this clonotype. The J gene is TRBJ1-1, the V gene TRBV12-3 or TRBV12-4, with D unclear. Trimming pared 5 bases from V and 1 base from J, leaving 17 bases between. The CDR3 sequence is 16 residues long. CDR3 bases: TGTGCCAGCAGTCAAGGACGGCGGACTCCGAACACTGAAGCTTTCTTT. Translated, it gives CASSQGRRTPNTEAFF.

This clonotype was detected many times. CDR3 sequence: CASSQGHGLATNEKLFF. The CDR3 bases are TGTGCCAGCAGCCAAGGACACGGCCTTGCAACTAATGAAAAACTGTTTTTT. The gene calls are TRBV5-6 and TRBJ1-4, with TRBD1 as a possible D gene (5 bases). The CDR3 consists of 17 residues. The germline V and J ends were trimmed by 4 bases and 0 bases, with 16 bases remaining between them. Germline V CDR1 and CDR2: SGHDT, YYEEEE.

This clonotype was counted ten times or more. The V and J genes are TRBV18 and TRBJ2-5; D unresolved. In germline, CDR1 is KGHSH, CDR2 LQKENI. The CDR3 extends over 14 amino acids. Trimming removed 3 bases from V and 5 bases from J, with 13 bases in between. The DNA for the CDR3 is TGTGCCAGCTCACCTGGCAGCCTGGGGGAGACCCAGTACTTC. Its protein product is CASSPGSLGETQYF.

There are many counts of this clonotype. CDR3 DNA: TGTGCCAGCAGTTCCCCTCGACTAGCGGGAGACGCAGATACGCAGTATTTT. Its translation: CASSSPRLAGDADTQYF. The chain has TRBV12-3 or TRBV12-4 and TRBJ2-3, with TRBD2 matching over 12 bases. This CDR3 is 17 amino acids long. V trimming: 4 bases; J trimming: 4 bases; junction bases outside the gene matches: 9.

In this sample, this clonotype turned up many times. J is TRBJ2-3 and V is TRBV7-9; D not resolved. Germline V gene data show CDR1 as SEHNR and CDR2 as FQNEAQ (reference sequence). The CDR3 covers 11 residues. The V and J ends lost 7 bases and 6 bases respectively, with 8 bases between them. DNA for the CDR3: TGTGCCAGCACCGTTAAGGATACGCAGTATTTT. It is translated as CASTVKDTQYF.

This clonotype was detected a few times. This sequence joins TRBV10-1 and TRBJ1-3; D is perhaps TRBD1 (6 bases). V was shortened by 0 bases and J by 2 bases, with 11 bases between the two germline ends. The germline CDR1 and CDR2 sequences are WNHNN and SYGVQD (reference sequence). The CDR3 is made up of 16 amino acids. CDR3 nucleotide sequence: TGCGCCAGCAGTGAGTCCCTAACAGGGACTGGAAACACCATATATTTT. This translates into CASSESLTGTGNTIYF.

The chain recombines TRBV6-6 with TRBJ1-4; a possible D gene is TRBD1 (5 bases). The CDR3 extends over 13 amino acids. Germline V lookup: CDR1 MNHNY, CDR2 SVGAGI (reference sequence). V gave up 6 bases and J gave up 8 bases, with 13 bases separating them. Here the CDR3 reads CASRKGTGEKLFF. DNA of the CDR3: TGTGCCAGCAGGAAGGGGACTGGCGAAAAACTGTTTTTT.

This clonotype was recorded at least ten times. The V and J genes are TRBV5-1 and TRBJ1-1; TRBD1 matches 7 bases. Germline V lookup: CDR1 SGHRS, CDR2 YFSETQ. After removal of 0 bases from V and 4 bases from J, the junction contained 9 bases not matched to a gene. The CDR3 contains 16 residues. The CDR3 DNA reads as TGCGCCAGCAGCTTGGAGGGACACCAGGGGGTCACTGAAGCTTTCTTT. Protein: CASSLEGHQGVTEAFF.

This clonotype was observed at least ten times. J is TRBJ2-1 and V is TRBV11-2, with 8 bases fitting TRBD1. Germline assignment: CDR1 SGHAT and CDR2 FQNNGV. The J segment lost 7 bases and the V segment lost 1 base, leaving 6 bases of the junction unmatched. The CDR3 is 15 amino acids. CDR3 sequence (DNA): TGTGCCAGCAGCTTAGGACAGGGGCTACCGAATGAGCAGTTCTTC. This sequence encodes CASSLGQGLPNEQFF.

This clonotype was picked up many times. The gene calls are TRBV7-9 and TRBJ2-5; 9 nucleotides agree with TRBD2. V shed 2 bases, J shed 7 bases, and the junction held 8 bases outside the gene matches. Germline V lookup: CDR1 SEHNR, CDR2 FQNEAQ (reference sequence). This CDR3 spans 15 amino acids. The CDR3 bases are TGTGCCAGCAGCTTAAATGATTTGCGGGAGGGGACCCAGTACTTC. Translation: CASSLNDLREGTQYF.

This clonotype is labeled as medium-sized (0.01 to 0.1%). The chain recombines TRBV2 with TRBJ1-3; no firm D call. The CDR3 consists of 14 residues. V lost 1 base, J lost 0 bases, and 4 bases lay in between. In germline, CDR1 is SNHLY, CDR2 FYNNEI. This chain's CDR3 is CASSEDLSGNTIYF. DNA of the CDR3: TGTGCCAGCAGTGAAGATCTCTCTGGAAACACCATATATTTT.

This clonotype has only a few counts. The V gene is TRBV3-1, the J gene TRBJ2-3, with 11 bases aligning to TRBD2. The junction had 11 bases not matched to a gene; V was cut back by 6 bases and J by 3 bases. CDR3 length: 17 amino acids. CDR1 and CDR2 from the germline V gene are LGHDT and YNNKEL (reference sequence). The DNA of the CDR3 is TGTGCCAGCAGTCGGAGATTAGCGGGAGGGGGGACAGATACGCAGTATTTT. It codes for CASSRRLAGGGTDTQYF.

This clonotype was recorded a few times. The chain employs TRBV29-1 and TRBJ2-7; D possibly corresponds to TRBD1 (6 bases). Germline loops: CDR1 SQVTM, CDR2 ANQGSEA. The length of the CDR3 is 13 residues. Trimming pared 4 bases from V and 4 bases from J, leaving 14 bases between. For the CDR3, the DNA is TGCAGCGTTGCACAGGGAAACGGGTACGAGCAGTACTTC. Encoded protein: CSVAQGNGYEQYF.

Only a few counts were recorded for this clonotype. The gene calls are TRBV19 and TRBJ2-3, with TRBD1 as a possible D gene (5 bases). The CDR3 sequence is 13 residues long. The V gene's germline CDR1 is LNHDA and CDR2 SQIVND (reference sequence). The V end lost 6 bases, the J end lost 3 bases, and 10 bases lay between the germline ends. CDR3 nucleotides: TGTGCCAGTAGGAATCCAGGGACAGATACGCAGTATTTT. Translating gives CASRNPGTDTQYF.

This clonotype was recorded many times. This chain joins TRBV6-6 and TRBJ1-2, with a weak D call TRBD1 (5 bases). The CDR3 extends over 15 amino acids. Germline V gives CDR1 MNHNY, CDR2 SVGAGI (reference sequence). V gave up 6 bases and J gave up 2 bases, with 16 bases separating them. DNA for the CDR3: TGTGCCAGCAGCCGGATAGGGGCCTCCAACTATGGCTACACCTTC. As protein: CASSRIGASNYGYTF.

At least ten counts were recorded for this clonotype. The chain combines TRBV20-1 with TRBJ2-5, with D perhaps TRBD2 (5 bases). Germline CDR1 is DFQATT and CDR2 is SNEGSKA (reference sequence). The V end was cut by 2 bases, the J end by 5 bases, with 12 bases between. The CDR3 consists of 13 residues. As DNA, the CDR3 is TGCAGTGCTAGATCCGGGGTCCTTGAGACCCAGTACTTC. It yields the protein CSARSGVLETQYF.